The entry that follows covers one T cell receptor beta chain sequence. Source study methods: The authors estimated nucleated cell counts from reference gene primer amplification. The table came from immunoSEQ multiplex PCR; TCRdb's copy has only in-frame clones and leaves some out. The V and J calls and clone size are taken from that table; D and trimming were inferred from the DNA. The sample holds over 100,000 clones, approximately 86% seen once. This sample is part of a study of blood T cell repertoires in COVID-19. Across the study: Acute and convalescent COVID-19 specimens originated in the United States, Italy and Spain.

The V and J ends lost 7 bases and 4 bases respectively, with 13 bases between them. Per germline, CDR1 LNHDA and CDR2 SQIVND (reference sequence). The CDR3 length is 14 residues. The rearrangement links TRBV19 to TRBJ2-2; D may be TRBD2 (6 bases). The receptor comes from a man in his forties with acute or convalescent COVID-19. Sequencing used peripheral blood. This CDR3 reads CASNVAGITGELFF. CDR3 nucleotides: TGTGCCAGTAATGTTGCGGGAATCACCGGGGAGCTGTTTTTT.